These 20 T cell receptor beta chains were all obtained from the same sample, sequenced in a study of blood T cell repertoires in COVID-19. Here immunoSEQ multiplex PCR was the method, and the copy in TCRdb shows in-frame clones only, minus some. The sample lists 98,000 or so clones; roughly 89% were seen once. Material for sequencing was peripheral blood. These receptor sequences come from a human donor in a cohort sampled during active COVID-19.

The rearrangement uses TRBV5-8 and TRBJ1-5; D might be TRBD1 (6 bases). The V and J ends lost 1 base and 8 bases respectively, with 16 bases between them. The CDR3 has 15 amino acids. Per the germline V gene, CDR1 is SGHTS and CDR2 is YDEGEE. The CDR3 protein is CASSLPRGASKPQHF. CDR3 DNA sequence: TGTGCCAGCAGCTTGCCGCGGGGGGCCTCGAAGCCCCAGCATTTT.

The count of this clone is one. The chain combines TRBV6-5 with TRBJ1-6; perhaps TRBD1 as D (6 bases). Between the trimmed V and J ends, which lost 0 bases and 6 bases, there was a span of 9 bases. The CDR3 is 15 amino acids. The germline V gene encodes CDR1 MNHEY and CDR2 SVGAGI. The CDR3 DNA sequence: TGTGCCAGCAGTTACTCGGCAGGGGTTAATTCACCCCTCCACTTT. As protein: CASSYSAGVNSPLHF.

A note on this clone: This likely traces to a read error, being one base from a far larger clone. The chain uses TRBV7-8 and TRBJ2-3; no firm D call. V was pared by 4 bases and J by 0 bases, with 2 bases between. Germline CDR1 is SGHVS and CDR2 is FQNEAQ. The CDR3 runs 12 residues. The CDR3 bases are TGTGCCAGCAGCTCTAGCACAGATACGCAGTATTTT. This sequence encodes CASSSSTDTQYF. The full variable domain, with the rest looked up from reference TRBV7-8 and TRBJ2-3, is GAGVSQSPRYKVAKRGQDVALRCDPISGHVSLFWYQQALGQGPEFLTYFQNEAQLDKSGLPSDRFFAERPEGSVSTLKIQRTQQEDSAVYLCASSSSTDTQYFGPGTRLTVL.

The sample holds one count of this clone. V is TRBV28 and J is TRBJ1-3, with TRBD1 matching over 7 bases. Trimming took 9 bases from V and 0 from J; bases not matched to a gene: 8. The germline CDR1 and CDR2 sequences are MDHEN and SYDVKM. The CDR3 covers 15 residues. This CDR3 reads CASRGAGGSGNTIYF. The CDR3 DNA reads TGTGCCAGTAGGGGGGCAGGGGGCTCTGGAAACACCATATATTTT.

The gene calls are TRBV4-2 and TRBJ2-2, with 11 bases aligning to TRBD2. CDR3 length: 17 amino acids. Germline loops: CDR1 LGHNA, CDR2 YNFKEQ. V lost 3 bases and J lost 6; bases outside the gene matches: 9. CDR3 amino acids: CASSQSLAGGVPGELFF. The CDR3 DNA reads as TGTGCCAGCAGCCAGTCATTAGCGGGAGGGGTTCCCGGGGAGCTGTTTTTT.

The V call is TRBV28, the J call TRBJ2-5, with a possible D match to TRBD2 (6 bases). The V and J ends lost 5 bases and 5 bases respectively, with 12 bases between them. The germline gives CDR1 MDHEN, CDR2 SYDVKM. CDR3 length: 13 residues. CDR3 DNA: TGTGCCAGCAGTGAATCCGGAGGGGAGACCCAGTACTTC. It yields the protein CASSESGGETQYF. Full variable domain (outside the CDR3, taken from reference TRBV28 and TRBJ2-5): DVKVTQSSRYLVKRTGEKVFLECVQDMDHENMFWYRQDPGLGLRLIYFSYDVKMKEKGDIPEGYSVSREKKERFSLILESASTNQTSMYLCASSESGGETQYFGPGTRLLVL.

In its sample, this clone was seen a few times. The chain recombines TRBV7-2 with TRBJ1-2, with D possibly matching TRBD1 (6 bases). The CDR3 consists of 17 residues. Trimming took off 1 base at V and 3 bases at J, with 18 bases between the two ends. Germline CDR1 is SGHTA and CDR2 is FQGNSA. The CDR3 DNA follows: TGTGCCAGCAGCTTAGGTAGTGGCGGCGGACAGCACTATGGCTACACCTTC. Its protein is CASSLGSGGGQHYGYTF.

The rearrangement uses TRBV6-1 and TRBJ1-2; the match to TRBD1 covers 9 bases. Germline V gene data show CDR1 as MNHNS and CDR2 as SASEGT. This CDR3 has 15 residues. The ends lost 3 bases at V and 8 bases at J; junction bases unmatched: 10. CDR3 coding DNA: TGTGCCAGCAGTGAGCTACAGGGGGCGCCGGGGGGCTACACCTTC. It is translated as CASSELQGAPGGYTF.

This chain links TRBV7-2 with TRBJ2-7; the D is unclear. Trimming cost V 5 bases and J 7 bases, with 12 bases left between them. Germline V gene sequence: CDR1 SGHTA, CDR2 FQGNSA. The CDR3 sequence is 12 residues long. Written as DNA, the CDR3 is TGTGCCAGCAGCCGGCGAGCCGGGGAGCAGTACTTC. Protein: CASSRRAGEQYF.

This chain uses TRBV15 with TRBJ2-7, with D perhaps matching TRBD1 (5 bases). The germline gives CDR1 LNHNV, CDR2 YYDKDF (reference sequence). V was cut by 0 bases and J by 2 bases, with 11 bases left in between. This CDR3 is 15 amino acids long. DNA of the CDR3: TGTGCCACCAGCAGAGAGACAGCGAAAGCCTACGAGCAGTACTTC. Protein sequence: CATSRETAKAYEQYF.

The chain carries TRBV14 and TRBJ1-1; TRBD1 aligns across 9 bases. Trimming took 2 bases from V and 5 from J; bases not matched to a gene: 3. The CDR3 is 14 residues long. Germline V CDR1 and CDR2: SGHDN, FVKESK. The CDR3 DNA reads as TGTGCCAGCAGCCAAACAGGGGGCTTGACTGAAGCTTTCTTT. Translating it yields CASSQTGGLTEAFF.

The genes are TRBV5-1 and TRBJ2-7; 7 bases are shared with TRBD1. The junction had 8 bases not matched to a gene; V was cut back by 5 bases and J by 0 bases. This CDR3 region has 15 residues. From germline, CDR1 is SGHRS and CDR2 YFSETQ. The CDR3 loop reads CASSFSAGGSYEQYF. The CDR3 DNA follows: TGCGCCAGCAGTTTTTCCGCAGGGGGCTCCTACGAGCAGTACTTC.

This chain uses TRBV18 with TRBJ1-2; no reliable D call. The CDR3 consists of 12 residues. CDR1 is KGHSH, CDR2 LQKENI, per germline. Between the trimmed V and J ends, which lost 1 base and 8 bases, there was a span of 8 bases. The chain's CDR3 is CASSPLREGYTF. The CDR3, as DNA: TGTGCCAGCTCACCACTACGGGAAGGCTACACCTTC. The full variable domain, its missing parts supplied by reference TRBV18 and TRBJ1-2, is NAGVMQNPRHLVRRRGQEARLRCSPMKGHSHVYWYRQLPEEGLKFMVYLQKENIIDESGMPKERFSAEFPKEGPSILRIQQVVRGDSAAYFCASSPLREGYTFGSGTRLTVV.

This chain joins TRBV11-2 and TRBJ2-1, with 8 bases identical to TRBD1. Trimming took 0 bases from V and 5 from J; bases not matched to a gene: 3. Per the germline V gene, CDR1 is SGHAT and CDR2 is FQNNGV. The CDR3 spans 15 residues. CDR3 coding DNA: TGTGCCAGCAGCTTAGATTGGACAGGGCACAATGAGCAGTTCTTC. As protein: CASSLDWTGHNEQFF.

The V gene is TRBV11-1, the J gene TRBJ1-1; a weak D match, TRBD1 (5 bases). The germline gives CDR1 SGHAT, CDR2 FQDESV (reference sequence). The CDR3 length is 13 residues. V dropped 5 bases and J dropped 5 bases, with 12 bases sitting between them. The CDR3 loop reads CASSATVGTEAFF. The DNA for the CDR3 is TGTGCCAGCAGCGCGACAGTGGGGACTGAAGCTTTCTTT.

The gene calls are TRBV7-2 and TRBJ2-7; 10 bases align to TRBD1. This CDR3 has 15 residues. Germline CDR1 is SGHTA and CDR2 is FQGNSA. Trimming removed 5 bases from V and 2 bases from J; junction bases left unmatched: 6. CDR3 loop: CASSVRTGGTYEQYF. CDR3 in DNA: TGTGCCAGCAGCGTCAGGACAGGGGGAACCTACGAGCAGTACTTC.

This clone occurred a few times. This sequence joins TRBV19 and TRBJ2-3; D might be TRBD2 (5 bases). Germline V gene sequence: CDR1 LNHDA, CDR2 SQIVND (reference sequence). CDR3 size: 13 residues. Trimming took 4 bases from V and 8 from J, leaving 13 bases between them. The CDR3 DNA reads as TGTGCCAGTAGTAGCGCGTACGGAGGTACGCAGTATTTT. The encoded protein is CASSSAYGGTQYF. Variable domain in full (rest from reference TRBV19 and TRBJ2-3): DGGITQSPKYLFRKEGQNVTLSCEQNLNHDAMYWYRQDPGQGLRLIYYSQIVNDFQKGDIAEGYSVSREKKESFPLTVTSAQKNPTAFYLCASSSAYGGTQYFGPGTRLTVL.

The V call is TRBV7-6, the J call TRBJ2-1; 9 bases map to TRBD2. The V and J ends lost 5 bases and 11 bases, in that order; junction bases with no gene match: 16. The germline CDR1 and CDR2 sequences are SGHVS and FNYEAQ. The CDR3 runs to 16 residues. The CDR3 here is CASSRPFEASGAKQFF. The CDR3 DNA reads TGTGCCAGCAGCAGACCCTTCGAGGCTAGCGGGGCAAAGCAGTTCTTC.

This clone was seen a few times. The CDR3 is CASSQRPGVDEQFF. CDR3 nucleotide sequence: TGTGCCAGCAGCCAAAGGCCTGGAGTAGATGAGCAGTTCTTC. This chain joins TRBV3-1 (or the pseudogene TRBV3-2) and TRBJ2-1, with D unresolved. The CDR3 runs 14 residues. Germline loops: CDR1 LGHDT, CDR2 YNNKEL (reference sequence). V dropped 2 bases and J dropped 8 bases, with 13 bases sitting between them.

The chain joins TRBV10-2 to TRBJ1-4; 10 nucleotides match TRBD1. The length of the CDR3 is 13 residues. Germline V gives CDR1 WSHSY, CDR2 SAAADI. V was clipped by 4 bases and J by 13 bases; unmatched bases: 6. The CDR3 DNA follows: TGCGCCAGCAGTGGGGGACAGGGGCCTTCACTGTTTTTT. Translation: CASSGGQGPSLFF.